This T cell receptor beta chain came from a study of regulatory T cells in long-lasting Graves disease. Whole-study results and caveats: Preferential use of TRBV28, TRBJ1-2 and TRBJ2-5 was seen in persistent disease. A reduction in accuracy may have resulted from the small sample size.

This clonotype has a handful of counts. Its antigen is unidentified. CDR1 is MNHGY, CDR2 SVAAGI, per germline. CDR3 size: 20 residues. The V gene end was trimmed by 3 bases and the J gene end by 5 bases; junction bases not matched to a gene: 18. Time point: newly diagnosed GD, antithyroid drugs for less than 3 months. PBMCs were the source of the RNA used for TCR sequencing. Relying on iRepertoire HTBI primers and Arm-PCR of CDR3 regions, the team built TCR beta libraries. Per the original methods: Spanning all samples, the identified segments comprised some 60 TRBV and about 13 TRBJ. TCRdb analysed the multiplex PCR reads with MiXCR anew, one entry per CDR3 protein. TCRdb's processing, not the study's, gives the V and J calls here. The sample has about 430,000 distinct CDR3 sequences; 15% are singletons. These data also featured in a second study, about T cells in Graves' hyperthyroidism and ophthalmopathy. From that second work: Most thyroid clonotypes that were expanded above 0.001 also turned up in blood.

V is TRBV6-9 and J is TRBJ2-1; TRBD2 aligns across 11 bases. The origin of this receptor is a woman in her forties with Graves disease. The starting material was peripheral blood mononuclear cells (PBMCs), obtained at new diagnosis, from a patient treated with antithyroid drugs. CDR3 protein: CASSYSPRASGLAGNNEQFF. CDR3 sequence (DNA): TGTGCCAGCAGTTACTCCCCCCGGGCGTCTGGACTAGCGGGTAACAATGAGCAGTTCTTC.